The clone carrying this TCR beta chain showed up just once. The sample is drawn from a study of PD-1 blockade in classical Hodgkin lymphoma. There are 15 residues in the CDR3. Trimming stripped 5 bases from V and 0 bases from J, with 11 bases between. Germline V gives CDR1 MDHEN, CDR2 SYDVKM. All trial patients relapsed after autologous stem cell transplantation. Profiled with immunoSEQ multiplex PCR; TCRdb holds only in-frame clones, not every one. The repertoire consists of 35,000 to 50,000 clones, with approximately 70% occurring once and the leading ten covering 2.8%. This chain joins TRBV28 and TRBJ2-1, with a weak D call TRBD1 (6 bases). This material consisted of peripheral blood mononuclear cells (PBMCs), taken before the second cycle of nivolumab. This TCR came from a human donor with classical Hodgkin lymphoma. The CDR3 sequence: CASSGTLSSYNEQFF. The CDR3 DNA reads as TGTGCCAGCAGTGGGACACTGAGCTCCTACAATGAGCAGTTCTTC.